A selection of T cell receptor beta chains follows, all from one sample in a study of human T cells and chemical hapten exposure. Each CDR3 protein is one row after TCRdb ran MiXCR on the RACE reads. The table has about 190,000 distinct CDR3 sequences, approximately 26% seen once. Specimen: whole blood, collected in connection with sensitization to the hapten diphenylcyclopropenone (DPC). Receptors originate from a woman between 40 and 55 years old with alopecia areata. Some clones in this sample may be carry-over from other donors' samples. Each CDR3 is given with its conserved first and last residue. Fields, in order: J gene, clone size, V gene, D gene, CDR3 protein, CDR3 DNA. A D gene is named only where the DNA matches it firmly. The size field is filled for only some rows; it gives once, few, many or a size class.

j_call: TRBJ2-1
clone_size: few
v_call: TRBV6-2/TRBV6-3
d_call: TRBD2
cdr3_aa: CASSWSGRARNEQFF
cdr3_nt: TGTGCCAGCAGTTGGAGCGGGAGGGCCCGGAATGAGCAGTTCTTC

j_call: TRBJ2-2
clone_size: few
v_call: TRBV2
d_call: NA
cdr3_aa: CASRRQGGSNPGELFF
cdr3_nt: TGTGCCAGTAGGAGACAGGGCGGGAGTAACCCCGGGGAGCTGTTTTTT

j_call: TRBJ2-7
clone_size: once
v_call: TRBV7-2
d_call: NA
cdr3_aa: CASSSGLYEQYF
cdr3_nt: TGTGCCAGCAGCTCGGGACTTTACGAGCAGTACTTC

j_call: TRBJ1-4
clone_size: few
v_call: TRBV29-1
d_call: NA
cdr3_aa: CSVDPDGNEKLFF
cdr3_nt: TGCAGCGTTGACCCCGATGGTAATGAAAAACTGTTTTTT

j_call: TRBJ2-1
clone_size: few
v_call: TRBV20-1
d_call: TRBD2
cdr3_aa: CSANRPGLAVGEQFF
cdr3_nt: TGCAGTGCTAATAGACCGGGACTAGCGGTGGGTGAGCAGTTCTTC

j_call: TRBJ1-5
clone_size: few
v_call: TRBV21-1
d_call: NA
cdr3_aa: CASSKAEVNQPQHF
cdr3_nt: TGTGCCAGCAGCAAGGCAGAAGTAAATCAGCCCCAGCATTTT

j_call: TRBJ2-7
clone_size: NA
v_call: TRBV20-1
d_call: TRBD2
cdr3_aa: CSARDLGGGPVEQYF
cdr3_nt: TGCAGTGCTAGAGATCTTGGGGGAGGGCCTGTCGAGCAGTACTTC

j_call: TRBJ2-5
clone_size: many
v_call: TRBV6-1
d_call: NA
cdr3_aa: CASSGRQGETQYF
cdr3_nt: TGTGCCAGCAGTGGGCGACAAGGAGAGACCCAGTACTTC

j_call: TRBJ2-1
clone_size: few
v_call: TRBV7-2
d_call: TRBD2
cdr3_aa: CASSGTSGSEQFF
cdr3_nt: TGTGCCAGCAGCGGGACTAGCGGTAGCGAGCAGTTCTTC

j_call: TRBJ1-3
clone_size: NA
v_call: TRBV4-2
d_call: TRBD1
cdr3_aa: CASSQDRGGGNTIYF
cdr3_nt: TGTGCCAGCAGCCAGGACAGGGGCGGTGGAAACACCATATATTTT

j_call: TRBJ2-2
clone_size: few
v_call: TRBV12-3/TRBV12-4
d_call: NA
cdr3_aa: CASSFDRISTGELFF
cdr3_nt: TGTGCCAGCAGCTTCGACAGGATTTCAACCGGGGAGCTGTTTTTT

j_call: TRBJ2-2
clone_size: NA
v_call: TRBV6-2/TRBV6-3
d_call: NA
cdr3_aa: CASRYTQSTGELFF
cdr3_nt: TGTGCCAGCAGATATACCCAGAGCACCGGGGAGCTGTTTTTT

j_call: TRBJ2-7
clone_size: few
v_call: TRBV6-5
d_call: NA
cdr3_aa: CASSYSMDTGGEQYF
cdr3_nt: TGTGCCAGCAGTTACTCGATGGACACCGGTGGAGAGCAGTACTTC

j_call: TRBJ2-1
clone_size: many
v_call: TRBV20-1
d_call: TRBD2
cdr3_aa: CSARDRGTSDYNEQFF
cdr3_nt: TGCAGTGCTAGAGATCGTGGGACTAGCGATTACAATGAGCAGTTCTTC

j_call: TRBJ2-1
clone_size: NA
v_call: TRBV7-2
d_call: NA
cdr3_aa: CASSLARWAGWGGEQFF
cdr3_nt: TGTGCCAGCAGCTTAGCGCGGTGGGCGGGATGGGGAGGTGAGCAGTTCTTC

j_call: TRBJ2-1
clone_size: NA
v_call: TRBV27
d_call: NA
cdr3_aa: CASSFEGSLSYNEQFF
cdr3_nt: TGTGCCAGCAGTTTTGAGGGGTCCCTCTCCTACAATGAGCAGTTCTTC

j_call: TRBJ2-1
clone_size: NA
v_call: TRBV29-1
d_call: NA
cdr3_aa: CSLRGGSHNEQFF
cdr3_nt: TGCAGCCTGCGTGGAGGAAGCCACAATGAGCAGTTCTTC

j_call: TRBJ2-1
clone_size: NA
v_call: TRBV29-1
d_call: TRBD1
cdr3_aa: CSVEDRQGGNEQFF
cdr3_nt: TGCAGCGTTGAAGATCGACAGGGGGGCAATGAGCAGTTCTTC

j_call: TRBJ1-5
clone_size: NA
v_call: TRBV4-1
d_call: NA
cdr3_aa: CASSQGRAQPQHF
cdr3_nt: TGCGCCAGCAGCCAAGGGAGGGCTCAGCCCCAGCATTTT

j_call: TRBJ2-3
clone_size: NA
v_call: TRBV4-2
d_call: TRBD2
cdr3_aa: CASSQEIAGGPDTQYF
cdr3_nt: TGTGCCAGCAGCCAAGAGATAGCGGGAGGGCCAGATACGCAGTATTTT

j_call: TRBJ2-1
clone_size: NA
v_call: TRBV7-2
d_call: NA
cdr3_aa: CASSKGYANEQFF
cdr3_nt: TGTGCCAGCAGCAAGGGGTATGCAAATGAGCAGTTCTTC

j_call: TRBJ2-5
clone_size: NA
v_call: TRBV7-2
d_call: NA
cdr3_aa: CASSSWGQETQYF
cdr3_nt: TGTGCCAGCAGCTCCTGGGGTCAAGAGACCCAGTACTTC

j_call: TRBJ2-3
clone_size: NA
v_call: TRBV7-2
d_call: NA
cdr3_aa: CASSLAPADTQYF
cdr3_nt: TGTGCCAGCAGCTTAGCCCCTGCAGATACGCAGTATTTT

j_call: TRBJ1-6
clone_size: few
v_call: TRBV10-3
d_call: NA
cdr3_aa: CAISGQRDPPLHF
cdr3_nt: TGTGCCATCAGTGGGCAAAGAGATCCACCCCTCCACTTT

j_call: TRBJ2-7
clone_size: NA
v_call: TRBV11-2
d_call: TRBD1
cdr3_aa: CASSLIRGQGTGEQYF
cdr3_nt: TGTGCCAGCAGCCTAATCAGGGGACAGGGGACGGGCGAGCAGTACTTC

j_call: TRBJ2-1
clone_size: few
v_call: TRBV12-3/TRBV12-4
d_call: TRBD2
cdr3_aa: CASSWKVLASGGNEQFF
cdr3_nt: TGTGCCAGCAGTTGGAAGGTTCTCGCTAGCGGAGGCAATGAGCAGTTCTTC

j_call: TRBJ2-5
clone_size: NA
v_call: TRBV20-1
d_call: TRBD1
cdr3_aa: CSARGGQGPFF
cdr3_nt: TGCAGTGCTAGAGGAGGACAGGGTCCCTTTTTC

j_call: TRBJ2-5
clone_size: few
v_call: TRBV28
d_call: NA
cdr3_aa: CASSLWGAEQETQYF
cdr3_nt: TGTGCCAGCAGTTTATGGGGGGCTGAACAAGAGACCCAGTACTTC

j_call: TRBJ2-1
clone_size: once
v_call: TRBV12-3/TRBV12-4
d_call: NA
cdr3_aa: CASTIFPYNEQFF
cdr3_nt: TGTGCCAGCACCATATTCCCCTACAATGAGCAGTTCTTC

j_call: TRBJ2-2
clone_size: NA
v_call: TRBV27
d_call: NA
cdr3_aa: CASRPAAGELFF
cdr3_nt: TGTGCCAGCAGGCCGGCGGCCGGGGAGCTGTTTTTT

j_call: TRBJ1-1
clone_size: NA
v_call: TRBV12-3/TRBV12-4
d_call: TRBD1
cdr3_aa: CASSQTRGPGAFF
cdr3_nt: TGTGCCAGCAGCCAAACCAGGGGGCCGGGAGCTTTCTTT

j_call: TRBJ2-7
clone_size: few
v_call: TRBV5-4
d_call: TRBD2
cdr3_aa: CASSLPSGSEQYF
cdr3_nt: TGTGCCAGCAGCTTGCCTAGCGGGAGCGAGCAGTACTTC

j_call: TRBJ2-7
clone_size: few
v_call: TRBV4-1
d_call: TRBD1
cdr3_aa: CASSLPGQGGYEQYF
cdr3_nt: TGCGCCAGCAGCCTTCCGGGACAGGGGGGATACGAGCAGTACTTC

j_call: TRBJ2-3
clone_size: NA
v_call: TRBV6-6
d_call: TRBD2
cdr3_aa: CASSHSGRDADTQYF
cdr3_nt: TGTGCCAGCAGCCACAGCGGGAGGGACGCAGATACGCAGTATTTT

j_call: TRBJ1-5
clone_size: many
v_call: TRBV11-2
d_call: NA
cdr3_aa: CASSPSWGANQPQHF
cdr3_nt: TGTGCCAGCAGCCCGTCATGGGGGGCCAATCAGCCCCAGCATTTT

j_call: TRBJ1-1
clone_size: few
v_call: TRBV4-2
d_call: TRBD1
cdr3_aa: CASSQDPVFGQEMNTEAFF
cdr3_nt: TGTGCCAGCAGCCAGGACCCGGTTTTTGGACAGGAGATGAACACTGAAGCTTTCTTT

j_call: TRBJ2-4
clone_size: many
v_call: TRBV4-1
d_call: NA
cdr3_aa: CASSQLGSGERAKNIQYF
cdr3_nt: TGCGCCAGCAGCCAACTGGGTTCGGGAGAACGCGCCAAAAACATTCAGTACTTC

j_call: TRBJ1-1
clone_size: NA
v_call: TRBV6-5
d_call: TRBD1
cdr3_aa: CASTPRRGRAFF
cdr3_nt: TGTGCCAGCACCCCGAGGAGGGGGCGGGCTTTCTTT

j_call: TRBJ2-1
clone_size: few
v_call: TRBV7-2
d_call: TRBD1
cdr3_aa: CASSSRQGWDNEQFF
cdr3_nt: TGTGCCAGCAGCTCACGACAGGGTTGGGACAATGAGCAGTTCTTC

j_call: TRBJ2-2
clone_size: NA
v_call: TRBV2
d_call: NA
cdr3_aa: CASWDGNTGELFF
cdr3_nt: TGTGCCAGTTGGGACGGTAACACCGGGGAGCTGTTTTTT

j_call: TRBJ1-5
clone_size: NA
v_call: TRBV20-1
d_call: NA
cdr3_aa: CSVYGNNQPQHF
cdr3_nt: TGCAGTGTTTACGGAAACAATCAGCCCCAGCATTTT

j_call: TRBJ1-5
clone_size: few
v_call: TRBV6-5
d_call: NA
cdr3_aa: CASSYSRSNQPQHF
cdr3_nt: TGTGCCAGCAGTTACTCAAGAAGCAATCAGCCCCAGCATTTT

j_call: TRBJ1-2
clone_size: few
v_call: TRBV5-6
d_call: NA
cdr3_aa: CASSPLLEGHNGYTF
cdr3_nt: TGTGCCAGCAGCCCGCTTTTGGAGGGGCACAATGGCTACACCTTC

j_call: TRBJ1-3
clone_size: many
v_call: TRBV9
d_call: NA
cdr3_aa: CASSVAPGNTIYF
cdr3_nt: TGTGCCAGCAGCGTAGCGCCTGGAAACACCATATATTTT

j_call: TRBJ2-7
clone_size: NA
v_call: TRBV20-1
d_call: TRBD1
cdr3_aa: CSASTDRGSYEQYF
cdr3_nt: TGCAGTGCTAGTACGGACAGGGGGTCCTACGAGCAGTACTTC

j_call: TRBJ2-7
clone_size: NA
v_call: TRBV29-1
d_call: NA
cdr3_aa: CSVVGARGSSYEQYF
cdr3_nt: TGCAGCGTTGTGGGGGCCCGGGGTAGCTCCTACGAGCAGTACTTC

j_call: TRBJ2-1
clone_size: NA
v_call: TRBV12-3/TRBV12-4
d_call: TRBD2
cdr3_aa: CASSLGVLAGNEQFF
cdr3_nt: TGTGCCAGCAGTTTGGGGGTACTAGCGGGAAATGAGCAGTTCTTC

j_call: TRBJ2-5
clone_size: few
v_call: TRBV20-1
d_call: TRBD2
cdr3_aa: CSAPHSGTIRTQYF
cdr3_nt: TGCAGTGCTCCTCACAGCGGGACGATTAGGACCCAGTACTTC

j_call: TRBJ2-1
clone_size: NA
v_call: TRBV29-1
d_call: NA
cdr3_aa: CSVEVGSSSYNEQFF
cdr3_nt: TGCAGCGTTGAAGTTGGGTCTAGCTCCTACAATGAGCAGTTCTTC

j_call: TRBJ2-5
clone_size: NA
v_call: TRBV7-2
d_call: TRBD2
cdr3_aa: CASSSGGSGYQETQYF
cdr3_nt: TGTGCCAGCAGCTCCGGTGGTAGCGGGTACCAAGAGACCCAGTACTTC

j_call: TRBJ2-7
clone_size: NA
v_call: TRBV7-9
d_call: NA
cdr3_aa: CASSLSLPYEQYF
cdr3_nt: TGTGCCAGCAGCTTATCATTGCCCTACGAGCAGTACTTC

j_call: TRBJ2-7
clone_size: NA
v_call: TRBV6-2/TRBV6-3
d_call: TRBD2
cdr3_aa: CASSRATGTSGIPQYF
cdr3_nt: TGTGCCAGCAGCAGAGCCACGGGGACTAGCGGGATCCCCCAGTACTTC

j_call: TRBJ2-7
clone_size: NA
v_call: TRBV27
d_call: NA
cdr3_aa: CASSFLYGSQIYEQYF
cdr3_nt: TGTGCCAGCAGTTTCCTCTACGGAAGTCAAATCTACGAGCAGTACTTC

j_call: TRBJ1-2
clone_size: NA
v_call: TRBV25-1
d_call: TRBD1
cdr3_aa: CASSESGFAGGRNYGYTF
cdr3_nt: TGTGCCAGCAGTGAATCGGGGTTTGCAGGGGGCCGAAACTATGGCTACACCTTC